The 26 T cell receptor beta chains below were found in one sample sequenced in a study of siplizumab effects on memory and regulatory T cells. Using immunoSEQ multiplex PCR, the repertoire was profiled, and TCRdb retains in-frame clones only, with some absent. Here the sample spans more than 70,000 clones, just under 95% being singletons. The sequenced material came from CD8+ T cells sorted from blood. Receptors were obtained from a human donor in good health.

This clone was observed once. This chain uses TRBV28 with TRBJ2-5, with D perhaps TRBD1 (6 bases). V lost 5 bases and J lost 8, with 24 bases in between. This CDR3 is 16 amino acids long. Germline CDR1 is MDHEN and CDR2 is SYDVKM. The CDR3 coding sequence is TGTGCCAGCAGTCTAGATCCGGGACACCAAAAGGGAACCCAGTACTTC. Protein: CASSLDPGHQKGTQYF.

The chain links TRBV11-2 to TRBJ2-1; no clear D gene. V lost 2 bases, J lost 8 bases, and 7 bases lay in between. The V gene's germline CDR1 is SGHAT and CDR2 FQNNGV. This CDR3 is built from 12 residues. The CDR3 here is CASSLLTYEQFF. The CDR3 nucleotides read TGTGCCAGCAGCTTACTTACTTATGAGCAGTTCTTC.

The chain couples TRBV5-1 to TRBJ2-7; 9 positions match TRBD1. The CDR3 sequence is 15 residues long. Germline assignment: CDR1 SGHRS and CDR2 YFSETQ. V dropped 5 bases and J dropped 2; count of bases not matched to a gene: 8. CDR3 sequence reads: CASRTGTGITYEQYF. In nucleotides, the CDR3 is TGCGCCAGCAGGACCGGGACAGGGATTACCTACGAGCAGTACTTC. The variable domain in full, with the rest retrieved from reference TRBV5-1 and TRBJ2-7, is KAGVTQTPRYLIKTRGQQVTLSCSPISGHRSVSWYQQTPGQGLQFLFEYFSETQRNKGNFPGRFSGRQFSNSRSEMNVSTLELGDSALYLCASRTGTGITYEQYFGPGTRLTVT.

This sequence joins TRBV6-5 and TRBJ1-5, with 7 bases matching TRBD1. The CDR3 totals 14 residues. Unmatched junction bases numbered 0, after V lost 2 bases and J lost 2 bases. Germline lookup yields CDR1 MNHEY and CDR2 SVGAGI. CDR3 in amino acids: CASSYQGGNQPQHF. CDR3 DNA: TGTGCCAGCAGTTACCAGGGGGGCAATCAGCCCCAGCATTTT.

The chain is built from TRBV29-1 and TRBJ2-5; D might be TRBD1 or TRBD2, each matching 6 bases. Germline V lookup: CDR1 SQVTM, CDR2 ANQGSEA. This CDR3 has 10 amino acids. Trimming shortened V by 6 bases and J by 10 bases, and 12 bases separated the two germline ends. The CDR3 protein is CSVEGGNQYF. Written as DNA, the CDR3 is TGCAGCGTCGAGGGGGGAAACCAGTACTTC. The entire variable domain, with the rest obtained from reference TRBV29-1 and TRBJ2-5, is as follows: SAVISQKPSRDICQRGTSLTIQCQVDSQVTMMFWYRQQPGQSLTLIATANQGSEATYESGFVIDKFPISRPNLTFSTLTVSNMSPEDSSIYLCSVEGGNQYFGPGTRLLVL.

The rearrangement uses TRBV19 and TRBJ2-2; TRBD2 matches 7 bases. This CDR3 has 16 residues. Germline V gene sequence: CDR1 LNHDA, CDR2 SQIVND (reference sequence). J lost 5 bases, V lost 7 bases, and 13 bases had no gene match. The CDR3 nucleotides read TGTGCCAGTACCTACAACGGGGGGAGAGGTACCGGGGAGCTGTTTTTT. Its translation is CASTYNGGRGTGELFF.

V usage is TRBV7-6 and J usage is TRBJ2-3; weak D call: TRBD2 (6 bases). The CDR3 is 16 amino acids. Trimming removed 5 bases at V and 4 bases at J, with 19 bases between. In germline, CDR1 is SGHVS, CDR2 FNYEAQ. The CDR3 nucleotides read TGTGCCAGCAGCCAGATAACTAGCAGGAGAGCAGATACGCAGTATTTT. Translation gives CASSQITSRRADTQYF.

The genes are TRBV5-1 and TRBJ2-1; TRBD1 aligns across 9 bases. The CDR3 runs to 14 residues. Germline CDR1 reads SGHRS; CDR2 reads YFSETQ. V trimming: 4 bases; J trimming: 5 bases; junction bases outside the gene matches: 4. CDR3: CASSGQGSHNEQFF. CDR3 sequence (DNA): TGCGCCAGCAGCGGACAGGGGTCCCACAATGAGCAGTTCTTC.

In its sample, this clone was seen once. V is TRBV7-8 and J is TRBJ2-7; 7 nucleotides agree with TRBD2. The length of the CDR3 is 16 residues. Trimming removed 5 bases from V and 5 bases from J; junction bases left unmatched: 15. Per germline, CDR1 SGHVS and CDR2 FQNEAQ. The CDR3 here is CASSRTERLGGDEQYF. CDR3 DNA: TGTGCCAGCAGCCGAACAGAGAGGCTGGGGGGGGACGAGCAGTACTTC.

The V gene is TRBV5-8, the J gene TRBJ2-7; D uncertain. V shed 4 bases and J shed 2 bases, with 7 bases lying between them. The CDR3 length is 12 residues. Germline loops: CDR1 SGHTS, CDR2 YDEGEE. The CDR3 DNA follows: TGTGCCAGCAGCGCCCAGGCCTACGAGCAGTACTTC. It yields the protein CASSAQAYEQYF.

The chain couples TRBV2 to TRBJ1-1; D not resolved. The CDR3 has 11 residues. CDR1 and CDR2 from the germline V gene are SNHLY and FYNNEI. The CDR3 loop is CVSATNTEAFF. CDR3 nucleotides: TGTGTCAGTGCCACGAACACTGAAGCTTTCTTT. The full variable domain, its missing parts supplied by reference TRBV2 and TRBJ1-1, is EPEVTQTPSHQVTQMGQEVILRCVPISNHLYFYWYRQILGQKVEFLVSFYNNEISEKSEIFDDQFSVERPDGSNFTLKIRSTKLEDSAMYFCVSATNTEAFFGQGTRLTVV.

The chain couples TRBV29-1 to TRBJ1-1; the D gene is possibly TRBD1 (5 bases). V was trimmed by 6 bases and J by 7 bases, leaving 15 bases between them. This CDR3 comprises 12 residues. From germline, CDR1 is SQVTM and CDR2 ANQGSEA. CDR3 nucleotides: TGCAGCGTAGATGACAGATCAAATGAAGCTTTCTTT. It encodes CSVDDRSNEAFF.

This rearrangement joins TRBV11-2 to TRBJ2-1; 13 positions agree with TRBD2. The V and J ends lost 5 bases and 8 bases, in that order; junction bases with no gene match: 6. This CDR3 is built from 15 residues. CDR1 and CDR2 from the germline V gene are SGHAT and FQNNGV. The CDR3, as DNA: TGTGCCAGCAGCGTACTAGCGGGAGGGGTTGATGAGCAGTTCTTC. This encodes CASSVLAGGVDEQFF.

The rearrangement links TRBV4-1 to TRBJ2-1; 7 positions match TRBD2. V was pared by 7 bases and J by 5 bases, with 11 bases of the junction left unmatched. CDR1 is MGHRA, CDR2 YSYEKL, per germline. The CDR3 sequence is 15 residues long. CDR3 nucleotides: TGCGCCAGCAAAATCCTAGCGGACCGACACAATGAGCAGTTCTTC. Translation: CASKILADRHNEQFF.

In nucleotides, the CDR3 is TGTGCCAGCAGCGTAGCTGGACTAGCGAGCTACAATGAGCAGTTCTTC. It encodes CASSVAGLASYNEQFF. The chain couples TRBV9 to TRBJ2-1; 9 bases match TRBD2. The germline V gene encodes CDR1 SGDLS and CDR2 YYNGEE. Losses at the gene ends were 0 bases for V and 3 bases for J; bases not matched to a gene: 4. The CDR3 totals 16 residues. The variable domain in full, with the rest retrieved from reference TRBV9 and TRBJ2-1, is DSGVTQTPKHLITATGQRVTLRCSPRSGDLSVYWYQQSLDQGLQFLIQYYNGEERAKGNILERFSAQQFPDLHSELNLSSLELGDSALYFCASSVAGLASYNEQFFGPGTRLTVL.

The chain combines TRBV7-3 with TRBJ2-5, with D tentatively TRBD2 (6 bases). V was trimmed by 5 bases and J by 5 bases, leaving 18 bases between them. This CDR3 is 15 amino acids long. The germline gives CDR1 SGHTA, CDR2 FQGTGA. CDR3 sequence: CASSPTPGELETQYF. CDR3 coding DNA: TGTGCCAGCAGCCCTACCCCGGGGGAGCTGGAGACCCAGTACTTC. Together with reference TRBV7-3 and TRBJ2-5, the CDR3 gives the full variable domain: GAGVSQTPSNKVTEKGKYVELRCDPISGHTALYWYRQSLGQGPEFLIYFQGTGAADDSGLPNDRFFAVRPEGSVSTLKIQRTERGDSAVYLCASSPTPGELETQYFGPGTRLLVL.

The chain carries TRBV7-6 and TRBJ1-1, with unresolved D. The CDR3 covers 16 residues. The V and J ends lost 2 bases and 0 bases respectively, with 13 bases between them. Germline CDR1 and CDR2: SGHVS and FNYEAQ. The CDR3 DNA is TGTGCCAGCAGCTTATCTTCGGCAGCCCTGAACACTGAAGCTTTCTTT. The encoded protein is CASSLSSAALNTEAFF.

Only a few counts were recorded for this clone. The CDR3, as DNA: TGTGCCAGTAGTATACAGGGGGCAGATACGCAGTATTTT. It is translated as CASSIQGADTQYF. The chain joins TRBV19 to TRBJ2-3; 7 nucleotides line up with TRBD1. CDR1 and CDR2 (germline): LNHDA, SQIVND (reference sequence). This CDR3 is 13 amino acids long. J gave up 4 bases and V 2 bases, and 0 bases lay outside the gene matches.

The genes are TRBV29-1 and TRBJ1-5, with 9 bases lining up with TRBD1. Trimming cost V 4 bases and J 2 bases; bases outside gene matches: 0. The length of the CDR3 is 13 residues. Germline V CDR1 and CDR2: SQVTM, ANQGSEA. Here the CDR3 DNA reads TGCAGCGTTGGGACAGGGGGCAATCAGCCCCAGCATTTT. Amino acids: CSVGTGGNQPQHF.

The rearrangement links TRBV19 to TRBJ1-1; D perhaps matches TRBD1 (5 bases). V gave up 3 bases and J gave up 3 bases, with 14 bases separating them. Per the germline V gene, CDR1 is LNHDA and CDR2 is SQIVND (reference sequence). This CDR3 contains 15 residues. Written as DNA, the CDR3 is TGTGCCAGTAGTATCCTGGTGCAGGGTGACACTGAAGCTTTCTTT. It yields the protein CASSILVQGDTEAFF. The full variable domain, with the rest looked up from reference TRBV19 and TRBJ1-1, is DGGITQSPKYLFRKEGQNVTLSCEQNLNHDAMYWYRQDPGQGLRLIYYSQIVNDFQKGDIAEGYSVSREKKESFPLTVTSAQKNPTAFYLCASSILVQGDTEAFFGQGTRLTVV.

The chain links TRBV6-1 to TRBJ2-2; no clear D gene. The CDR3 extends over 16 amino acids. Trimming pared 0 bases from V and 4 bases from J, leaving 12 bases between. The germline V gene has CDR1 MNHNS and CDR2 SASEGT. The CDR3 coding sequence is TGTGCCAGCAGTGAAGCGGACGGGCTATTCACCGGGGAGCTGTTTTTT. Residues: CASSEADGLFTGELFF.

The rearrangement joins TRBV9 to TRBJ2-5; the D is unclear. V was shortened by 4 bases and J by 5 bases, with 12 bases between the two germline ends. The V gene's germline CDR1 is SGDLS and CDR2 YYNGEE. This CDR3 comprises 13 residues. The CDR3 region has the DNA TGTGCCAGCAGCTCCATCGTCGGGGAGACCCAGTACTTC. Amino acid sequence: CASSSIVGETQYF. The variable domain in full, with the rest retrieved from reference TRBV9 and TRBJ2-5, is DSGVTQTPKHLITATGQRVTLRCSPRSGDLSVYWYQQSLDQGLQFLIQYYNGEERAKGNILERFSAQQFPDLHSELNLSSLELGDSALYFCASSSIVGETQYFGPGTRLLVL.

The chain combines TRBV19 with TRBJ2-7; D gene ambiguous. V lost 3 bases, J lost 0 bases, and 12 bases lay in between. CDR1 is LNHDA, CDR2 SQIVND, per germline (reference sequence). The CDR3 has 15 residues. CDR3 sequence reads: CASSIAYPSSYEQYF. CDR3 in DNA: TGTGCCAGTAGTATTGCCTACCCGAGCTCCTACGAGCAGTACTTC. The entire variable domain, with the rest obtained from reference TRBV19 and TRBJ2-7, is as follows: DGGITQSPKYLFRKEGQNVTLSCEQNLNHDAMYWYRQDPGQGLRLIYYSQIVNDFQKGDIAEGYSVSREKKESFPLTVTSAQKNPTAFYLCASSIAYPSSYEQYFGPGTRLTVT.

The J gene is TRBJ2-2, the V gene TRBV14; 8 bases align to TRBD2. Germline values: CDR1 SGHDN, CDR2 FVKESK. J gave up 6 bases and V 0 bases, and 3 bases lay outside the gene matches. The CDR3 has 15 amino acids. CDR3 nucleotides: TGTGCCAGCAGCCAAGAGGGGACTAGATCCGGGGAGCTGTTTTTT. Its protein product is CASSQEGTRSGELFF. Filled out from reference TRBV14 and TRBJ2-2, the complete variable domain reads EAGVTQFPSHSVIEKGQTVTLRCDPISGHDNLYWYRRVMGKEIKFLLHFVKESKQDESGMPNNRFLAERTGGTYSTLKVQPAELEDSGVYFCASSQEGTRSGELFFGEGSRLTVL.

The CDR3 sequence is CASSQGAKETQYF. CDR3 nucleotides: TGTGCCAGCTCGCAGGGGGCGAAAGAGACCCAGTACTTC. The rearrangement uses TRBV18 and TRBJ2-5; 8 bases are a match to TRBD1. Germline CDR1 KGHSH, CDR2 LQKENI. This CDR3 spans 13 amino acids. With V trimmed by 6 bases and J by 3 bases, 3 bases remained unmatched.

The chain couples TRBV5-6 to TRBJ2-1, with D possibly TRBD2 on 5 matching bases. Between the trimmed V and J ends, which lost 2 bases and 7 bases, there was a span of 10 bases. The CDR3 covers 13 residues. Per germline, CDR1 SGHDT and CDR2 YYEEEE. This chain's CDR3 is CASSFTRTNEQFF. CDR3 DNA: TGTGCCAGCAGCTTTACTAGGACTAATGAGCAGTTCTTC.